This paragraph covers one T cell receptor (beta chain) sequence. This receptor's antigen is unknown. No much larger clonotype is one base removed from it; base qualities were not supplied. This sample is part of a study of a mutant IDH1 vaccine in newly diagnosed glioma (dated by TCRdb to about 2021). About the full investigation: Patients were given eight vaccinations, in weeks 1, 3, 5, 7, 11, 15, 19 and 23, which matched visits V03 through V10. Before enrollment, patients had received standard therapy of radiotherapy alone, temozolomide alone, or radiochemotherapy with temozolomide; most received the combination. Vaccination started 4-6 weeks after radiotherapy alone, or was given together with temozolomide cycles in the groups whose treatment included chemotherapy. Peripheral blood was drawn at six visits: V03 (baseline), V05, V07, V10, V12 and V13. The approximately 30 treated patients were approximately 62% male and around 40% female, with a mean age of approximately 40 years. Longitudinal TCRB deep sequencing was done for 25 to 30 treated patients, wherever samples were available for exploratory analyses. Findings and caveats that apply to the study as a whole: Across multiple MHC alleles, vaccine-induced immune responses were seen in around 93% of patients. According to the authors, sample limitations meant that analyses of patient blood samples could not be reproduced. No apparent relationship was observed between pseudoprogression and alterations in the top peripheral T cell clonotypes detected by TCRB sequencing. PBMC samples for TCRB deep sequencing were selected based on availability.

Interpreted using the paper, the time point label stands for: week 23, last vaccination. Each vaccine dose was 300 ug of a 20-mer mutant IDH1 peptide in Montanide, given subcutaneously with topical imiquimod. Donors had newly diagnosed WHO grade 3 or 4 IDH1-mutant astrocytomas with loss of nuclear ATRX. The samples were drawn from NOA16, a multicentre, single-arm, open-label phase I trial in Germany that tested a mutant IDH1 peptide vaccine in humans for the first time. The DNeasy Blood and Tissue Kit was used to extract genomic DNA from EDTA blood for TCRB sequencing. To prepare the library, the immunoSEQ multiplex PCR assay was applied. Rearranged TCR beta chain sequences were amplified using the hsTCRB Kit according to the manufacturer's protocol. An Illumina MiSeq was used to sequence the TCRB libraries. As for the authors' bioinformatics: Demultiplexing, trimming and gene mapping were performed with the kit vendor's proprietary platform. This is the immuneACCESS table as TCRdb keeps it, with only in-frame sequences that have V and J called. A part of the clones is gone; compared with another copy, unresolved V genes explain less than half, and the rest is unexplained. V, J and clone size reflect that table, while D and trimming were determined from the DNA. The sample table lists 45,000 to 65,000 clones, roughly 81% of them with a count of one. Jointly, the top ten make up about 8.8% of the sample.

The CDR3, from cysteine to phenylalanine, totals 15 residues. CDR3 DNA only is kept here, 45 bases in frame from base 1. Trimming accounts for 7 bases at V and 4 bases at J, while the number of junction bases matched to no gene is 12. CDR1 KGHSH and CDR2 LQKENI were looked up in the germline V gene. This TCR came from a woman aged 40 to 55 with glioma. Some clones in this sample may be carry-over from other donors' samples. The chain is encoded by TRBV18 joined to TRBJ1-2, and 7 junctional nucleotides match TRBD1. The material was PBMCs, obtained from a glioma patient whose treatment included an IDH1 peptide vaccine. DNA sequence: TGTGCCAGCTACCCGCGTCGAGGGGGCGGCTATGGCTACACCTTC. It encodes CASYPRRGGGYGYTF. With the portions outside the CDR3 filled from the reference TRBV18 and TRBJ1-2 genes, the complete variable region becomes NAGVMQNPRHLVRRRGQEARLRCSPMKGHSHVYWYRQLPEEGLKFMVYLQKENIIDESGMPKERFSAEFPKEGPSILRIQQVVRGDSAAYFCASYPRRGGGYGYTFGSGTRLTVV.